This TCR beta chain was identified in a study of blood T cell repertoires in COVID-19. Across the whole study: From the United States, Italy and Spain came samples of acute and convalescent COVID-19.

How the authors handled the data: Nucleated cell number was recorded as an estimate derived from reference gene primer amplification. Measured with immunoSEQ multiplex PCR; TCRdb has only the in-frame clones, and not every one. The V and J calls and clone size come from that table; D and trimming were worked out from the DNA. Among fewer than 700,000 clones, roughly nine tenths were seen once, and the ten largest hold around 7.8%. Sequencing was carried out using peripheral blood. The source of this sequence is a woman in her fifties or sixties with COVID-19, enrolled during active disease.

The DNA of the CDR3 is TGTGCCATCAGAGAATCAGGGGGCTACGAGCAGTACTTC. Protein: CAIRESGGYEQYF. V usage is TRBV10-3 and J usage is TRBJ2-7; TRBD1 aligns across 7 bases. Trimming removed 6 bases from V and 3 bases from J; junction bases left unmatched: 5. The CDR3 consists of 13 residues. Germline V lookup: CDR1 ENHRY, CDR2 SYGVKD.